This T cell receptor (beta chain) was sequenced for a study of cytomegalovirus exposure and HLA in healthy donors. This clone was counted ten times or more. The junction shows a germline mismatch at one end, possibly a read error. The CDR3 totals 15 residues. Per germline, CDR1 LGHNA and CDR2 YNFKEQ. PCR amplification relied on 60 Vbeta primers (plus 13 Jbeta primers). The method was immunoSEQ multiplex PCR; TCRdb's version includes in-frame clones alone and lacks a portion of them. The table includes around 93,000 clones, approximately 68% detected once. The TCR originated in a boy aged 10-17 years in good health and CMV-seropositive. The rearrangement links TRBV4-2 to TRBJ2-7; 7 bases line up with TRBD1. Sequenced material: PBMCs. The CDR3 sequence is CASSQDRAISYEQYF. Written as DNA, the CDR3 is TGTGCCAGCAGTCAAGACAGGGCGATCTCCTACGAGCAGTACTTC.